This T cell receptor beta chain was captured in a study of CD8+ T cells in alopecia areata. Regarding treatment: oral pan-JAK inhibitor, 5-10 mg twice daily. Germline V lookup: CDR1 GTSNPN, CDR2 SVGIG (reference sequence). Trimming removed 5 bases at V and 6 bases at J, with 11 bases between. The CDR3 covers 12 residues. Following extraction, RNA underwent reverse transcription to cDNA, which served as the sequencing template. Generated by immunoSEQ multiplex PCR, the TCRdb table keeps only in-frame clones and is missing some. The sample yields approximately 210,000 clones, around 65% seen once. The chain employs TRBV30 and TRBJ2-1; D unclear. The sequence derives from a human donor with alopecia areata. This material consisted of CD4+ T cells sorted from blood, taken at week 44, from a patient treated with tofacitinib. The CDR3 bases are TGTGCCTGGTCAAAATCGGGCAATGAGCAGTTCTTC. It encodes CAWSKSGNEQFF.